Shown below are 17 T cell receptor beta chains from a single sample sequenced in a study of T cells in Graves' hyperthyroidism and ophthalmopathy. RNA transcripts yielded amplified TCR beta CDR3 regions. The TCR CDR3 was amplified in a first-round RT-PCR using the HTBI primer set. TCRdb re-analysed the multiplex PCR reads in MiXCR, keeping a single row per CDR3 protein. The sample contains around 620,000 distinct CDR3 sequences, 13% to 15% of which appear only once. Sequenced sample: blood. The receptors were sampled from a woman younger than 35 with Graves' ophthalmopathy.

Points on this clonotype: A read error is possible here, since a much larger clone lies one base away. CDR3 amino acids: CASLGSYNEQYF. In DNA, the CDR3 is TGTGCCAGCCTAGGCTCCTACAATGAGCAGTACTTC. This chain uses TRBV27 with TRBJ2-1, with D hard to call. The J call may not be correct, given that the DNA end is closer to TRBJ2-7. The CDR3 loop spans 12 amino acids. In germline, CDR1 is MNHEY, CDR2 SMNVEV (reference sequence).

Concerning this clonotype: A much more abundant neighbour one base away suggests this may be a read error. The chain couples TRBV30 to TRBJ1-5, with 11 positions matching TRBD1. In germline, CDR1 is GTSNPN, CDR2 SVGIG (reference sequence). The CDR3 is made up of 15 amino acids. The CDR3 is CAWSPGTGGGQPRHF. The CDR3 bases are TGTGCCTGGAGCCCCGGGACAGGGGGAGGGCAGCCCCGGCATTTT. Supplemented by reference TRBV30 and TRBJ1-5, the full variable domain reads SQTIHQWPATLVQPVGSPLSLECTVEGTSNPNLYWYRQAAGRGLQLLFYSVGIGQISSEVPQNLSASRPQDRQFILSSKKLLLSDSGFYLCAWSPGTGGGQPRHFGDGTRLSIL.

Comment on this clonotype: This may be a read error: a much more frequent sequence differs by one nucleotide. The rearrangement links TRBV29-1 to TRBJ2-1; maybe TRBD1 (8 bases). The germline V gene has CDR1 SQVTM and CDR2 ANQGSEA. The CDR3 consists of 16 residues. V lost 6 bases and J lost 13, with 31 bases in between. CDR3 residues: CSVPQGGTGGVETQFF. CDR3 DNA sequence: TGCAGCGTCCCACAGGGGGGTACAGGGGGGGTAGAGACCCAGTTCTTC.

Turning to this clonotype: A much more abundant neighbour one base away suggests this may be a read error. The V call is TRBV6-1, the J call TRBJ2-3, with D possibly matching TRBD1 (6 bases). V shed 4 bases and J shed 5 bases, with 16 bases lying between them. Germline CDR1 and CDR2: MNHNS and SASEGT. The CDR3 has 15 residues. The CDR3 region is CASSVRGRGGDTQYF. The CDR3 nucleotides read TGTGCCAGCAGTGTCCGGGGCAGGGGTGGAGATACGCAGTATTTT.

This clonotype was seen a handful of times. The final CDR3 position lacks the conserved phenylalanine or tryptophan, pointing to a likely read error. This chain links TRBV20-1 with TRBJ2-3, with D possibly TRBD2 on 5 matching bases. Germline CDR1 reads DFQATT; CDR2 reads SNEGSKA (reference sequence). The CDR3 has 14 residues. V was trimmed by 6 bases and J by 1 base, leaving 14 bases between them. CDR3 in DNA: TGCAGTGCCGAGGTCCCGGAGGGCACAGATACGCAGTATCTT. Amino acids: CSAEVPEGTDTQYL.

This clonotype appeared many times. The chain couples TRBV28 to TRBJ2-3, with TRBD2 matching 13 bases. This CDR3 is built from 15 residues. The V and J ends lost 6 bases and 6 bases, in that order; junction bases with no gene match: 6. Germline CDR1 and CDR2: MDHEN and SYDVKM. CDR3 DNA: TGTGCCAGCAGCATCGGACTAGCGGGAGCTGATACGCAGTATTTT. This codes for CASSIGLAGADTQYF.

This clonotype occurred many times. J is TRBJ2-7 and V is TRBV30, with D perhaps matching TRBD2 (6 bases). From germline, CDR1 is GTSNPN and CDR2 SVGIG (reference sequence). V lost 5 bases to trimming and J lost 5 bases, with 19 bases between them. This CDR3 spans 14 amino acids. CDR3 nucleotide sequence: TGTGCCTGGGATCCGGGACTGAGCACCCACGAGCAGTACTTC. It yields the protein CAWDPGLSTHEQYF.

This clonotype was found many times. This chain links TRBV28 with TRBJ2-5; maybe TRBD2 (5 bases). CDR1 and CDR2 (germline): MDHEN, SYDVKM. V was clipped by 3 bases and J by 2 bases, with 10 bases between them. The CDR3 is 14 residues long. This CDR3 is CASSFWTSQETQYF. CDR3 DNA: TGTGCCAGCAGTTTTTGGACTTCACAAGAGACCCAGTACTTC.

This clonotype was observed at least ten times. This chain connects TRBV12-3 or TRBV12-4 to TRBJ2-3; D may be TRBD1 (6 bases). This CDR3 spans 12 amino acids. V dropped 7 bases and J dropped 5 bases, with 10 bases sitting between them. The CDR3 DNA follows: TGTGCCAGCACGAAACAGGGAGATACGCAGTATTTT. Protein product: CASTKQGDTQYF.

This clonotype was observed many times. J is TRBJ1-1 and V is TRBV27, with D possibly TRBD1 on 5 matching bases. The CDR3 is 13 residues long. CDR1 is MNHEY, CDR2 SMNVEV, per germline (reference sequence). V gave up 3 bases and J gave up 9 bases, with 14 bases separating them. For the CDR3, the DNA is TGTGCCAGCAGTTTCTTTGGGGAGGACAAAGCTTTCTTT. Its protein product is CASSFFGEDKAFF.

This clonotype was seen at least ten times. The rearrangement joins TRBV6-1 to TRBJ2-3; 15 nucleotides agree with TRBD2. Germline V CDR1 and CDR2: MNHNS, SASEGT. The V segment lost 5 bases and the J segment 4 bases; nucleotides outside the gene matches: 13. The CDR3 runs to 19 residues. The CDR3 sequence is CASSYAGLAGGIQADTQYF. Here the CDR3 DNA reads TGTGCCAGCAGTTACGCCGGACTAGCGGGAGGGATACAGGCAGATACGCAGTATTTT.

This clonotype was detected ten times or more. The CDR3 region is CASSQEGYGSYEQYF. The DNA of the CDR3 is TGTGCCAGCAGCCAAGAAGGCTACGGCTCCTACGAGCAGTACTTC. V is TRBV3-1 and J is TRBJ2-7, with D unclear. This CDR3 region has 15 residues. Looked up from germline, CDR1 is LGHDT and CDR2 is YNNKEL (reference sequence). V gave up 0 bases and J gave up 0 bases, with 9 bases separating them.

This clonotype has only a few counts. The chain combines TRBV25-1 with TRBJ2-1; D not resolved. Trimming removed 3 bases at V and 6 bases at J, with 18 bases between. CDR3 length: 16 residues. The germline gives CDR1 MGHDK, CDR2 SYGVNS. CDR3 coding DNA: TGTGCCAGCAGTGATCTTAATACCCGGCGCACCAATGAGCAGTTCTTC. This codes for CASSDLNTRRTNEQFF.

The DNA of the CDR3 is TGTGCCACCAGTGATTTTAAGATTCCGAACACCGGGGAGCTGTTTTTT. Protein product: CATSDFKIPNTGELFF. The chain carries TRBV24-1 and TRBJ2-2, with D unclear. Per germline, CDR1 KGHDR and CDR2 SFDVKD. The CDR3 runs to 16 residues. Trimming pared 1 base from V and 0 bases from J, leaving 8 bases between.

This clonotype was recorded at least ten times. V usage is TRBV12-3 or TRBV12-4 and J usage is TRBJ1-6; the D gene is possibly TRBD1 (5 bases). The ends were cut back, 5 bases at V and 8 bases at J, with 10 bases in the middle. The CDR3 totals 13 residues. CDR3 coding DNA: TGTGCCAGCAGTCAATGGGGGGATTCACCCCTCCACTTT. It codes for CASSQWGDSPLHF.

This clonotype was counted many times. This chain joins TRBV7-2 and TRBJ2-5, with 10 bases aligning to TRBD1. V gave up 4 bases and J gave up 5 bases; unmatched junction bases: 7. Per germline, CDR1 SGHTA and CDR2 FQGNSA. This CDR3 has 15 residues. The CDR3 protein is CASSSYRDRGETQYF. CDR3 nucleotides: TGTGCCAGCAGCTCCTACCGGGACAGGGGTGAGACCCAGTACTTC.

The sample holds many counts of this clonotype. The chain couples TRBV6-5 to TRBJ2-7; D is unresolved. Trimming pared 0 bases from V and 2 bases from J, leaving 11 bases between. The CDR3 contains 15 residues. CDR1 and CDR2 (germline): MNHEY, SVGAGI. The CDR3 DNA is TGTGCCAGCAGTTACTCGACCGAGACTCCCTACGAGCAGTACTTC. It yields the protein CASSYSTETPYEQYF.